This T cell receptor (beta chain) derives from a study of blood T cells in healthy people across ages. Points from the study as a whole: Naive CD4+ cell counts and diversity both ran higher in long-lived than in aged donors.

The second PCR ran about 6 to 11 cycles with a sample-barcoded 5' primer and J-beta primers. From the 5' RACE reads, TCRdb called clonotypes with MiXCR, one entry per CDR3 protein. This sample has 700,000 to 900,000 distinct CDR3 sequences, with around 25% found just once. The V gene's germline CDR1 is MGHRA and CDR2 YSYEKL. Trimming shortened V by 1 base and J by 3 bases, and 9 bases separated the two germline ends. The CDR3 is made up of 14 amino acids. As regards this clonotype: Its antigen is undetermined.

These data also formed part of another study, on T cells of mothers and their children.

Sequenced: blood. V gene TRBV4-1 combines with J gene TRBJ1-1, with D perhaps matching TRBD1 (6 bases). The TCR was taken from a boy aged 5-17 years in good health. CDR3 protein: CASSQVNRDTEAFF. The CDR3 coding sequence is TGCGCCAGCAGCCAAGTTAACAGGGACACTGAAGCTTTCTTT.